This TCR beta chain was obtained from a study of cytomegalovirus exposure and HLA in healthy donors. In the PCR, 60 Vbeta and 13 Jbeta primers were used. Only in-frame clones appear in the TCRdb table, and some are missing; sequencing was by immunoSEQ multiplex PCR. The sample consists of roughly 80,000 clones, roughly 76% of them appearing once. V lost 7 bases and J lost 4, with 22 bases in between. CDR3 size: 16 residues. CDR1 SEHNR and CDR2 FQNEAQ come from the germline V gene (reference sequence). This chain links TRBV7-9 with TRBJ2-5, with D tentatively TRBD2 (6 bases). The sample was PBMCs. The sequence came from a woman aged 25 to 39 in good health and CMV-seronegative. The CDR3 loop is CASTKLAALWGETQYF. The CDR3 DNA reads as TGTGCCAGCACCAAACTAGCAGCCCTTTGGGGAGAGACCCAGTACTTC.